Listed below are T cell receptor beta chains from one sample, sequenced in a study of TIL therapy for anti-PD-1-resistant metastatic lung cancer. The data were produced by immunoSEQ multiplex PCR, yet TCRdb's version contains in-frame clones alone and is incomplete. The sample yields roughly 20,000 clones, roughly 79% seen once. Sample: blood, taken at baseline. The receptor set was obtained from a person aged 25 to 80 with non-small cell lung cancer. CDR3s include the opening cysteine and the closing phenylalanine or tryptophan. Fields, in order: D gene, J gene, V gene, clone size, CDR3 DNA, CDR3 protein. A D gene is named only where the DNA matches it firmly. The size field is filled for only some rows; it gives once, few, many or a size class.

d_call: TRBD2; j_call: TRBJ2-7; v_call: TRBV6-5; clone_size: .; cdr3_nt: TGTGCCAGCAGTCCCGGGACTAGCGGTTCCTACGAGCAGTACTTC; cdr3_aa: CASSPGTSGSYEQYF
d_call: .; j_call: TRBJ2-7; v_call: TRBV5-1; clone_size: few; cdr3_nt: TGCGCCAGCAGCAAAAACAGGGGAGGGGCGGGAGTGTTCAACGAGCAGTACTTC; cdr3_aa: CASSKNRGGAGVFNEQYF
d_call: .; j_call: TRBJ1-4; v_call: TRBV4-3; clone_size: .; cdr3_nt: TGCGCCAGCAGCCAAGATGAAGCCACGGACACTCTTGAAAAACTGTTTTTT; cdr3_aa: CASSQDEATDTLEKLFF
d_call: .; j_call: TRBJ2-7; v_call: TRBV6-5; clone_size: .; cdr3_nt: TGTGCCAGCAGTTCCCGCCCAAATTACGAGCAGTACTTC; cdr3_aa: CASSSRPNYEQYF
d_call: .; j_call: TRBJ2-2; v_call: TRBV5-4; clone_size: .; cdr3_nt: TGTGCCAGCAGCCGGGAATTGGACACCGGGGAGCTGTTTTTT; cdr3_aa: CASSRELDTGELFF
d_call: TRBD2; j_call: TRBJ2-3; v_call: TRBV7-9; clone_size: .; cdr3_nt: TGTGCCAGCAGCTCCCGGACTAGCGGGGGCCCGATAAATACGCAGTATTTT; cdr3_aa: CASSSRTSGGPINTQYF
d_call: .; j_call: TRBJ2-5; v_call: TRBV6-5; clone_size: .; cdr3_nt: TGTGCCAGCAGTTACGTAGGACGGCACCAAGAGACCCAGTACTTC; cdr3_aa: CASSYVGRHQETQYF
d_call: TRBD2; j_call: TRBJ2-7; v_call: TRBV28; clone_size: .; cdr3_nt: TGTGCCAGCAGTACGGGGATTGGGACTAGCTCCTACGAGCAGTACTTC; cdr3_aa: CASSTGIGTSSYEQYF
d_call: .; j_call: TRBJ2-1; v_call: TRBV19; clone_size: few; cdr3_nt: TGTGCCAGTCAGTATAGGCGGGACACCTACAATGAGCAGTTCTTC; cdr3_aa: CASQYRRDTYNEQFF
d_call: .; j_call: TRBJ1-1; v_call: TRBV28; clone_size: once; cdr3_nt: TGTGCCAGCAGTTCCCAACTTTACTTGGCTTTCTTT; cdr3_aa: CASSSQLYLAFF
d_call: .; j_call: TRBJ2-7; v_call: TRBV9; clone_size: .; cdr3_nt: TGTGCCAGCAGCGGACTAGGCCGCTACGAGCAGTACTTC; cdr3_aa: CASSGLGRYEQYF
d_call: TRBD1; j_call: TRBJ1-2; v_call: TRBV10-2; clone_size: .; cdr3_nt: TGCGCCAGCAGTGAGTCGACAGGGGCGCGGGGCTACACCTTC; cdr3_aa: CASSESTGARGYTF
d_call: TRBD2; j_call: TRBJ2-3; v_call: TRBV29-1; clone_size: .; cdr3_nt: TGCAGCGTTGATGGCACTAGCGGGGACATTAGCACAGATACGCAGTATTTT; cdr3_aa: CSVDGTSGDISTDTQYF
d_call: .; j_call: TRBJ1-3; v_call: TRBV30; clone_size: .; cdr3_nt: TGTGCCTGGAGTGTACCGGGCGCGAATGGAAACACCATATATTTT; cdr3_aa: CAWSVPGANGNTIYF
d_call: TRBD1; j_call: TRBJ2-5; v_call: TRBV11-3; clone_size: .; cdr3_nt: TGTGCCAGCAGTCTGAGGACAGGGGGCTTCCAAGAGACCCAGTACTTC; cdr3_aa: CASSLRTGGFQETQYF
d_call: .; j_call: TRBJ2-1; v_call: TRBV28; clone_size: .; cdr3_nt: TGTGCCAGCAAAGAGAGGAGGGAGCGGAGTGAGCAGTTCTTC; cdr3_aa: CASKERRERSEQFF
d_call: .; j_call: TRBJ1-2; v_call: TRBV29-1; clone_size: once; cdr3_nt: TGCAGCGTTGGAAAGGGCAGTCCCCGAGATAACTATGGCTACACCTTC; cdr3_aa: CSVGKGSPRDNYGYTF
d_call: .; j_call: TRBJ1-6; v_call: TRBV3-1/TRBV3-2; clone_size: .; cdr3_nt: TGTGCCAGCAGCCAAGTCCCAGGGAGTAATTCACCCCTCCACTTT; cdr3_aa: CASSQVPGSNSPLHF
d_call: .; j_call: TRBJ1-4; v_call: TRBV12-3/TRBV12-4; clone_size: .; cdr3_nt: TGTGCCAGCAGTTTAGGGGGATACGAAAAACTGTTTTTT; cdr3_aa: CASSLGGYEKLFF
d_call: TRBD2; j_call: TRBJ2-7; v_call: TRBV11-2; clone_size: .; cdr3_nt: TGTGCCAGCAGCTTACACAAGCGGGGGAGCATTTACGAGCAGTACTTC; cdr3_aa: CASSLHKRGSIYEQYF
d_call: TRBD1; j_call: TRBJ1-1; v_call: TRBV27; clone_size: .; cdr3_nt: TGTGCCAGCAGTATAGGACAGGGGAACACTGAAGCTTTCTTT; cdr3_aa: CASSIGQGNTEAFF
d_call: .; j_call: TRBJ2-4; v_call: TRBV4-1; clone_size: .; cdr3_nt: TGCGCCAGCAGCCAAGAATTCAGCCCAGGCAAAAACATTCAGTACTTC; cdr3_aa: CASSQEFSPGKNIQYF
d_call: .; j_call: TRBJ1-4; v_call: TRBV18; clone_size: .; cdr3_nt: TGTGCCAGCTCACCTCTTCGCAGCCAGTTTATTCCTAATGAAAAACTGTTTTTT; cdr3_aa: CASSPLRSQFIPNEKLFF
d_call: TRBD1; j_call: TRBJ1-3; v_call: TRBV30; clone_size: .; cdr3_nt: TGTGCCTGGGACAGGGGCGCTGGAAACACCATATATTTT; cdr3_aa: CAWDRGAGNTIYF
d_call: .; j_call: TRBJ2-1; v_call: TRBV3-1/TRBV3-2; clone_size: .; cdr3_nt: TGTGCCAGCAGCCAAGGGCGCAACTCGAGACTCTTCTTC; cdr3_aa: CASSQGRNSRLFF
d_call: .; j_call: TRBJ1-6; v_call: TRBV4-3; clone_size: .; cdr3_nt: TGCGCCAGCAGCCAAGGAGGGGGTAACTCACCCCTCCACTTT; cdr3_aa: CASSQGGGNSPLHF
d_call: .; j_call: TRBJ2-1; v_call: TRBV7-6; clone_size: .; cdr3_nt: TGTGCCAGCAGCTTATCGGGGGCGGGGTCCAATGAGCAGTTCTTC; cdr3_aa: CASSLSGAGSNEQFF
d_call: .; j_call: TRBJ1-4; v_call: TRBV4-3; clone_size: .; cdr3_nt: TGCGCCAGCAGCCAAGAAAGGGCTAATGAAAAACTGTTTTTT; cdr3_aa: CASSQERANEKLFF
d_call: .; j_call: TRBJ2-7; v_call: TRBV27; clone_size: few; cdr3_nt: TGTGCCAGCAGACCTTCGGCAGGAACCTCCTACGAGCAGTACTTC; cdr3_aa: CASRPSAGTSYEQYF
d_call: TRBD2; j_call: TRBJ2-7; v_call: TRBV5-5; clone_size: .; cdr3_nt: TGTGCCAGCAGCCCAACCGCGGGGGGAGACTACGAGCAGTACTTC; cdr3_aa: CASSPTAGGDYEQYF
d_call: .; j_call: TRBJ1-1; v_call: TRBV6-2/TRBV6-3; clone_size: large; cdr3_nt: TGTGCCAGCAGTTATACCAGCGAAGCTTTCTTT; cdr3_aa: CASSYTSEAFF